This T cell receptor (beta chain) was identified in a study of T cell responses to AZD1222 COVID-19 vaccine. Study results and limitations: Only 5 or 6 AZD1222 recipients were seropositive at baseline. Donors skewed white British and female; clonal diversity was possibly underestimated.

Clones were read by immunoSEQ multiplex PCR, and TCRdb kept only the in-frame ones, dropping some. In the table there are about 180,000 clones, nearly 95% of which are singletons. Between the trimmed V and J ends, which lost 4 bases and 6 bases, there was a span of 10 bases. The CDR3 extends over 13 amino acids. Germline-derived CDR1 and CDR2 are GTSNPN and SVGIG (reference sequence). Details on this clone: Its antigen is as yet unknown.

The clonotype was recovered from an adult who received the AZD1222 COVID-19 vaccine. The sample in question was peripheral blood, obtained 28 days after the second AZD1222 dose. J is TRBJ1-6 and V is TRBV30, with no clear D. The CDR3 is CAWNIRTNSPLHF. The CDR3 nucleotides read TGTGCCTGGAACATCAGAACTAATTCACCCCTCCACTTT.